These T cell receptor beta chains were read from a single sample in a study of beta chain features in type 1 diabetes. Generated by immunoSEQ multiplex PCR, the TCRdb table keeps only in-frame clones and is missing some. The sample includes under 350,000 clones, roughly an eighth seen only once; the top ten take about 0.017%. The sequenced sample consisted of naive CD4+ T cells from blood. The receptors originated from a man aged 25 to 40 with type 1 diabetes. Both conserved end residues are part of each CDR3. Each record gives: CDR3 DNA, CDR3 protein, D gene, J gene, clone size, V gene. A D gene is named only where the DNA matches it firmly. Rows give clone size only sometimes, using once, few, many, or a class for an expanded clone.

CDR3nt: TGTGCCAGCAGTCTTAGCGGGATGGCGTCAGATACGCAGTATTTT
CDR3aa: CASSLSGMASDTQYF
d_gene: TRBD2
j_gene: TRBJ2-3
abundance: NA
v_gene: TRBV28

CDR3nt: TGTGCCAGTAGTATAGATGAAGGACTAGCGGAGATCTTC
CDR3aa: CASSIDEGLAEIF
d_gene: TRBD2
j_gene: TRBJ2-1
abundance: NA
v_gene: TRBV19

CDR3nt: TGTGCCAGCAGTGTTGCCAGGAGGATAGGCAATCAGCCCCAGCATTTT
CDR3aa: CASSVARRIGNQPQHF
d_gene: NA
j_gene: TRBJ1-5
abundance: few
v_gene: TRBV2

CDR3nt: TGCGCCAGCAGCCGAATCGGACAAACTAACTATGGCTACACCTTC
CDR3aa: CASSRIGQTNYGYTF
d_gene: NA
j_gene: TRBJ1-2
abundance: NA
v_gene: TRBV4-3

CDR3nt: TGTGCCAGTAGTACACAACGGAACACTGAAGCTTTCTTT
CDR3aa: CASSTQRNTEAFF
d_gene: NA
j_gene: TRBJ1-1
abundance: NA
v_gene: TRBV19

CDR3nt: TGCGCCAGCAGCTTGGCACCGGGAGGTGAAGAGACCCAGTACTTC
CDR3aa: CASSLAPGGEETQYF
d_gene: TRBD2
j_gene: TRBJ2-5
abundance: few
v_gene: TRBV5-1

CDR3nt: TGCGCCAGCAGCCCCGACAGGGCGGCGAACACCGGGGAGCTGTTTTTT
CDR3aa: CASSPDRAANTGELFF
d_gene: TRBD1
j_gene: TRBJ2-2
abundance: few
v_gene: TRBV5-1

CDR3nt: TGCGCCAGCAGTTCTAAAACAGGGGGCGTTTTAGGCTACACCTTC
CDR3aa: CASSSKTGGVLGYTF
d_gene: TRBD1
j_gene: TRBJ1-2
abundance: NA
v_gene: TRBV5-1

CDR3nt: TGTGCCAGCAGCTTAGTCGCGGGAGAGGAGCAGTTCTTC
CDR3aa: CASSLVAGEEQFF
d_gene: TRBD2
j_gene: TRBJ2-1
abundance: few
v_gene: TRBV7-2

CDR3nt: TGTGCCAGCAGCCAAGCGGGAGAGAACACCGGGGAGCTGTTTTTT
CDR3aa: CASSQAGENTGELFF
d_gene: NA
j_gene: TRBJ2-2
abundance: few
v_gene: TRBV14

CDR3nt: TGCGCCAGCAGCTTGCTCGGGGGGATTGCAGATACGCAGTATTTT
CDR3aa: CASSLLGGIADTQYF
d_gene: TRBD2
j_gene: TRBJ2-3
abundance: NA
v_gene: TRBV5-1

CDR3nt: TGTGCCAGCCCCCTGGGATGGGAGTGGAATGAGCAGTTCTTC
CDR3aa: CASPLGWEWNEQFF
d_gene: NA
j_gene: TRBJ2-1
abundance: NA
v_gene: TRBV7-2

CDR3nt: TGTGCCAGCAGTTCGGACAGGACATACACCGGGGAGCTGTTTTTT
CDR3aa: CASSSDRTYTGELFF
d_gene: TRBD1
j_gene: TRBJ2-2
abundance: few
v_gene: TRBV6-5

CDR3nt: TGTGCCAGCAGCCAAGAGTCTAATCGGCTAGCGGGTTATTCCTACGAGCAGTACTTC
CDR3aa: CASSQESNRLAGYSYEQYF
d_gene: TRBD2
j_gene: TRBJ2-7
abundance: few
v_gene: TRBV4-2

CDR3nt: TGCGCCAGCAGCTTGGCCTCCGGGATCGGGGCAGATACGCAGTATTTT
CDR3aa: CASSLASGIGADTQYF
d_gene: NA
j_gene: TRBJ2-3
abundance: few
v_gene: TRBV5-1

CDR3nt: TGTGCCAGCAGACAGTCATCGGGGACAGGGGGCTACGAGCAGTACTTC
CDR3aa: CASRQSSGTGGYEQYF
d_gene: TRBD1
j_gene: TRBJ2-7
abundance: NA
v_gene: TRBV6-6

CDR3nt: TGTGCCAGCAGTCCCATGGGAATGGGGACAGGGGGTTCCCGGAACACTGAAGCTTTCTTT
CDR3aa: CASSPMGMGTGGSRNTEAFF
d_gene: TRBD1
j_gene: TRBJ1-1
abundance: NA
v_gene: TRBV27